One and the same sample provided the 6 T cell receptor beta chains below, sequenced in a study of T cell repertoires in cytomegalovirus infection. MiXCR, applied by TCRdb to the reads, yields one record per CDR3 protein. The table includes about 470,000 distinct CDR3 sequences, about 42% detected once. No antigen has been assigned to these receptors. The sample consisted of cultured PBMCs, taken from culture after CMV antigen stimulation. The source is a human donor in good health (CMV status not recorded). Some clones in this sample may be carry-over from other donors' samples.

In nucleotides, the CDR3 is TGTGCCAGCAGCCCACTCGCGGGAGGGGAGGGGGAGCAGTACTTC. Translation gives CASSPLAGGEGEQYF. The V call is TRBV7-6, the J call TRBJ2-7, with TRBD2 identical over 9 bases. The CDR3 loop spans 15 amino acids. CDR1 and CDR2 (germline): SGHVS, FNYEAQ. Trimming cost V 5 bases and J 7 bases; bases outside gene matches: 12.

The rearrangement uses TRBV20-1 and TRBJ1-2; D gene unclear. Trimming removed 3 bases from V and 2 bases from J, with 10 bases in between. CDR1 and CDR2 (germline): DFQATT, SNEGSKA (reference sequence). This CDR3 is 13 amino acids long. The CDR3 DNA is TGCAGTGCTAGTGACGAGACCAACTATGGCTACACCTTC. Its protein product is CSASDETNYGYTF.

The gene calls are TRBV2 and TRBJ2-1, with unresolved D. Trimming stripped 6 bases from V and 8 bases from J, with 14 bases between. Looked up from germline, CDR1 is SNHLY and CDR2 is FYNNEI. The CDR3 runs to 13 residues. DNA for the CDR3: TGTGCCAGCAGACAAGAGTCTTGGGATGAGCAGTTCTTC. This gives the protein CASRQESWDEQFF.

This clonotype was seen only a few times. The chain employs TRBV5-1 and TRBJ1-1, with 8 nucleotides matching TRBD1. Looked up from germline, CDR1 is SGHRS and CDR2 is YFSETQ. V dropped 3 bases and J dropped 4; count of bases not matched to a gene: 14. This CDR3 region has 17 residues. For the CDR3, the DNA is TGCGCCAGCAGCTCCCCCGGGACAGGAGGCGGGGGCACTGAAGCTTTCTTT. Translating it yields CASSSPGTGGGGTEAFF.

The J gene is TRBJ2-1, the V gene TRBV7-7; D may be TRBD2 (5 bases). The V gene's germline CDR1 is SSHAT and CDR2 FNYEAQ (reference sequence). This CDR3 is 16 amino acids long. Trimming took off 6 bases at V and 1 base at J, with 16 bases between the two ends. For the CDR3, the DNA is TGTGCCAGCAGTCCTGGACTGGATGGTTCCTACAATGAGCAGTTCTTC. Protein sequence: CASSPGLDGSYNEQFF. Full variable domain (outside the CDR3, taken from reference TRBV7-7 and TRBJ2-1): GAGVSQSPRYKVTKRGQDVTLRCDPISSHATLYWYQQALGQGPEFLTYFNYEAQPDKSGLPSDRFSAERPEGSISTLTIQRTEQRDSAMYRCASSPGLDGSYNEQFFGPGTRLTVL.

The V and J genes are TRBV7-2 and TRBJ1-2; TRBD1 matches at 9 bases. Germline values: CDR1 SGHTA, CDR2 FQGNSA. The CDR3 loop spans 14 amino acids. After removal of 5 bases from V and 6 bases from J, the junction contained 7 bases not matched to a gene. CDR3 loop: CASSRDRVIHGYTF. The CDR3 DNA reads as TGTGCCAGCAGCCGGGACAGGGTTATCCATGGCTACACCTTC.